Listed below are T cell receptor beta chains from one sample, sequenced in a study of beta chain features in type 1 diabetes. Clones were sequenced by immunoSEQ multiplex PCR, and TCRdb holds only the in-frame ones, with some missing. Among about 930,000 clones listed, 15% to 20% were seen once. Material: naive CD4+ T cells from blood. The receptor set was obtained from a woman aged 18-30 years in good health. Both conserved end residues are part of each CDR3. The D gene is left open where the match is weak. Rows may omit the clone size; those that give it use once, few, many or a size class.

NA	NA	TRBV7-2	TRBJ2-1	TGTGCCAGCAGCTTAGCTTTCTTTATAACGCATGAGCAGTTCTTC	CASSLAFFITHEQFF
TRBD2	once	TRBV19	TRBJ2-3	TGTGCCAGTAGTATCGGGACTAGCGCCACAGATACGCAGTATTTT	CASSIGTSATDTQYF
TRBD1	few	TRBV5-1	TRBJ2-5	TGCGCCAGCAGCGCCGTCAGGGGGCTGGGAGAGACCCAGTACTTC	CASSAVRGLGETQYF
TRBD2	NA	TRBV7-2	TRBJ2-2	TGTGCCAGCAGCTCGCGTCTAGCGGGAACCGGGGAGCTGTTTTTT	CASSSRLAGTGELFF
NA	few	TRBV5-6	TRBJ2-3	TGTGCCAGCAGCCGATCCTCTAGCACAGATACGCAGTATTTT	CASSRSSSTDTQYF
TRBD2	many	TRBV14	TRBJ2-1	TGTGCCAGCAGCCAAGGAGGGACTAGGGATGAGCAGTTCTTC	CASSQGGTRDEQFF
TRBD1	NA	TRBV29-1	TRBJ2-7	TGCAGCGTTGAAGATGGCTGGGCACAGGGGACCTACGAGCAGTACTTC	CSVEDGWAQGTYEQYF
TRBD2	NA	TRBV28	TRBJ2-1	TGTGCCAGCAGGACCCCCCCGGGACTAGCGGGAGGCAATGAGCAGTTCTTC	CASRTPPGLAGGNEQFF
NA	NA	TRBV4-3	TRBJ1-4	TGCGCCAGCAGCCAAATACACAGGGATGAAAAACTGTTTTTT	CASSQIHRDEKLFF
TRBD1	NA	TRBV29-1	TRBJ1-5	TGCAGCATTCGACAGGGTCTAGGTCAGCCCCAGCATTTT	CSIRQGLGQPQHF
NA	once	TRBV4-2	TRBJ2-5	TGTGCCAGCAGCCAAGATTGGCAGGTGGGAGGTGCAGAAGAGACCCAGTACTTC	CASSQDWQVGGAEETQYF
TRBD1	NA	TRBV7-3	TRBJ2-6	TGTGCCAGCAGCCACCAGGACAGGGCTGGGGCCAACGTCCTGACTTTC	CASSHQDRAGANVLTF
NA	few	TRBV9	TRBJ2-5	TGTGCCAGCAGCGTAGCCGAGTACCAAGAGACCCAGTACTTC	CASSVAEYQETQYF
TRBD2	few	TRBV18	TRBJ2-1	TGTGCCAGCTCACGACAGAGCGGGACGAATGAGCAGTTCTTC	CASSRQSGTNEQFF